These T cell receptor beta chains were read from a single sample in a study of molecular identifiers for immune sequencing clone quantification. In TCRdb, the PCR reads were re-called with MiXCR into one record per CDR3 protein. The data hold about 510,000 distinct CDR3 sequences, with 25% observed a single time. The sequenced material came from naive CD8+ T cells from blood, with Jurkat cell RNA spiked in. The receptors were sampled from a human donor in good health. Some libraries in this study had Jurkat cell RNA spiked in. Both conserved end residues are part of each CDR3. The D gene is left open where the match is weak. Not all rows give a size; the values are once, few, many and, for expanded clones, a class.

j_call clone_size v_call d_call cdr3_nt cdr3_aa
TRBJ2-4 many TRBV7-9 TRBD1 TGTGCCAGCAGGAGCACCGGGACAGCCACCAAAAACATTCAGTACTTC CASRSTGTATKNIQYF
TRBJ2-7 NA TRBV6-2/TRBV6-3 NA TGTGCCAGCAGTGATCATAGGGTCGAGCAGTACTTC CASSDHRVEQYF
TRBJ1-1 NA TRBV27 NA TGTGCCAGCAGATGGCAAGAGAACACTGAAGCTTTCTTT CASRWQENTEAFF
TRBJ1-2 few TRBV23-1 NA TGCGCCAGCAGTCAATCGGCAGGGAGGAGTTATGGCTACACCTTC CASSQSAGRSYGYTF
TRBJ2-3 NA TRBV28 NA TGTGCCAGCAGTTTTCGGAGGGCACGGGGTACGCAGTATTTT CASSFRRARGTQYF
TRBJ2-3 few TRBV11-2 TRBD2 TGTGCCAGCAGCTTGCTGGGACTAGCGGGGGCCCTGAGCACAGATACGCAGTATTTT CASSLLGLAGALSTDTQYF
TRBJ2-2 NA TRBV7-2 NA TGTGCCAGCACCCTCTTCCCGGGGGGCCGTTTCGACACCGGGGAGCTGTTTTTT CASTLFPGGRFDTGELFF
TRBJ2-5 many TRBV28 TRBD1 TGTGCCAGCAGTTTATCCCGGCAGGGGGCAGAGACCCAGTACTTC CASSLSRQGAETQYF
TRBJ2-2 NA TRBV3-1 NA TGTGCCAGCAGCCATGTTAGCGGGAACACCGGGGAGCTGTTTTTT CASSHVSGNTGELFF
TRBJ2-3 NA TRBV27 TRBD2 TGTGCCAGCAGTTTAAACCCTGCGGCTAGCGGGGTTGTAGATACGCAGTATTTT CASSLNPAASGVVDTQYF
TRBJ2-3 NA TRBV7-9 NA TGTGCCAGCAGCTTACCCCATGGGATGCCAGATACGCAGATTTTT CASSLPHGMPDTQIF
TRBJ1-2 NA TRBV20-1 NA TGCAGTGCTAGTGTTGAGGGTTTGAACTATGGCTACACCTTC CSASVEGLNYGYTF
TRBJ1-1 NA TRBV6-2/TRBV6-3 NA TGTGCCAGCTGTTACGCGAACACTGAAGCTTTCTTT CASCYANTEAFF
TRBJ1-6 NA TRBV20-1 TRBD1 TGCAGTGCTGTCCGGGACAGGGGTTCTGGTTCACCCCTCCACTTT CSAVRDRGSGSPLHF
TRBJ1-1 NA TRBV11-2 NA TGTGCCAGCAGCCAGGCTGGGGGGAACACTGAAGCTTTCTTT CASSQAGGNTEAFF
TRBJ1-5 many TRBV20-1 NA TGCAGTGCTAGAGAGTCCTTCAATCAGCCCCAGCATTTT CSARESFNQPQHF
TRBJ1-2 many TRBV14 NA TGTGCCAGCAGCCATAATAGGGCCGTGACAGGAGCTAACTATGGCTACACCTTC CASSHNRAVTGANYGYTF
TRBJ2-7 many TRBV4-1 NA TGCGCCAGCAGCCAGACAGGTAGCCACGAGCAGTACTTC CASSQTGSHEQYF
TRBJ2-1 few TRBV7-8 TRBD2 TGTGCCAGCAGCAAGAGCGGGGCCAACAATGAGCAGTTCTTC CASSKSGANNEQFF
TRBJ2-1 few TRBV2 TRBD2 TGTGCCAGCAGTGATCCAGCGGGAGAATTGTGGGATGAGCAGTTCTTC CASSDPAGELWDEQFF
TRBJ2-7 once TRBV12-3/TRBV12-4 NA TGTGCCAGCAGTGAGGCAGGCCCCAGCTCCTACGAGCAGTACTTC CASSEAGPSSYEQYF
TRBJ1-1 many TRBV29-1 NA TGCAGCGTTGAATCCCAAAACACTGAAGCTTTCTTT CSVESQNTEAFF
TRBJ2-1 NA TRBV6-2/TRBV6-3 TRBD2 TGTGCCAGCAGTCGTCGGACTAGCGGGAGGTATAATGAGCAGCTCTTC CASSRRTSGRYNEQLF
TRBJ2-7 NA TRBV27 NA TGTGCCAGCAGTTTAGGTCATACCTACGAGCAGTACTTC CASSLGHTYEQYF
TRBJ2-3 NA TRBV20-1 TRBD2 TGCAGTGCTAGGGGACTAGCCAACACAGAAGTCGTAGCCAGCACTTCTTATTTT CSARGLANTEVVASTSYF
TRBJ2-1 NA TRBV5-1 NA TGCGCCAGCAGCTTGGTAGAGGGGACAGTAGCGGGAAGGGAGCAGTTCTTC CASSLVEGTVAGREQFF
TRBJ2-7 NA TRBV6-6 TRBD1 TGTGCCAGCAGTAGGACAGGGGACTTTGGCGAGCAGTACTTC CASSRTGDFGEQYF
TRBJ1-1 few TRBV4-1 NA TGCGCCAGCAGCCAAGAAGCAGGAGAAAACAGTGAAGCTTTCTTT CASSQEAGENSEAFF
TRBJ2-3 many TRBV4-1 NA TGCGCCAGCAGCCAAGGTGGGGGGGCCGGAGATACGCAGTATTTT CASSQGGGAGDTQYF
TRBJ2-7 few TRBV7-9 NA TGTGCCAGCAGCCCTAGGGGGGGGGACCATTCCTACGAGCAGTACTTC CASSPRGGDHSYEQYF
TRBJ1-4 few TRBV27 NA TGTGCCAGCAGTCCCCCCCCCGGACCGAGAAATGAAAAACTGTTTTTT CASSPPPGPRNEKLFF
TRBJ2-3 few TRBV19 NA TGTGCCAGTAGTATATCCCTCACAGATACGCAGTATTTT CASSISLTDTQYF
TRBJ2-7 NA TRBV4-1 NA TGCGCCAGCAGCCAGACGATTGGCAGGGAGCAGTACTTC CASSQTIGREQYF
TRBJ2-5 few TRBV12-3/TRBV12-4 TRBD1 TGTGCCAGCAGTTTAAGGGGGCTAATTCAAGAGACCCAGTACTTC CASSLRGLIQETQYF
TRBJ1-2 few TRBV5-8 NA TGTGCCAGCAGCTCGACAGGACCCTTGATACCCACCATACCCCATGGCTACACCTTC CASSSTGPLIPTIPHGYTF
TRBJ1-1 few TRBV7-9 NA TGTGCCAGCAGCCTAGCGGGGGAGGGGCGGACTGAAGCTTTCTTT CASSLAGEGRTEAFF
TRBJ1-2 NA TRBV20-1 NA TGCAGTGCTAGTTACGTCACTAACTATGGCTACACCTTC CSASYVTNYGYTF
TRBJ2-3 NA TRBV11-2 TRBD1 TGTGCCAGCAGCTTATGGGACAGCGCTAGCACAAATACGCAGTATTTT CASSLWDSASTNTQYF
TRBJ2-7 many TRBV5-1 NA TGCGCCAGCAGTCCCGACAGCGCCTACGAGCAGTACTTC CASSPDSAYEQYF
TRBJ1-2 NA TRBV30 TRBD1 TGTGCCTGGAGTGTACAGGGGGAGGTCTATGGCTACACCTTC CAWSVQGEVYGYTF